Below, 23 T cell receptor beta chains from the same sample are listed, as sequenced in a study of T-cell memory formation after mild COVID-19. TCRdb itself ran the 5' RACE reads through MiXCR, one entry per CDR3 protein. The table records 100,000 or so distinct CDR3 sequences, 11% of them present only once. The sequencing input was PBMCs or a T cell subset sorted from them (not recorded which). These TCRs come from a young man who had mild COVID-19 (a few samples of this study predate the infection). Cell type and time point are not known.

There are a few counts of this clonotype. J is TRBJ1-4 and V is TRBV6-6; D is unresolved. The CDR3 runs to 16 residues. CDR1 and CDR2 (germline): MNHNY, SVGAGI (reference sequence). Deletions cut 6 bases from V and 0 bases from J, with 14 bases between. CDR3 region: CASSPQHLATNEKLFF. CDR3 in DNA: TGTGCCAGCAGCCCACAGCACCTTGCAACTAATGAAAAACTGTTTTTT.

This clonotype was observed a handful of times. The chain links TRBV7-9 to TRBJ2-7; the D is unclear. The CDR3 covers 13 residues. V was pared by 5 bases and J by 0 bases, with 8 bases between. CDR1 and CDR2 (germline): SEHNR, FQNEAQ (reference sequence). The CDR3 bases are TGTGCCAGCAGCCACGACAACTCCTACGAGCAGTACGTC. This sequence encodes CASSHDNSYEQYV.

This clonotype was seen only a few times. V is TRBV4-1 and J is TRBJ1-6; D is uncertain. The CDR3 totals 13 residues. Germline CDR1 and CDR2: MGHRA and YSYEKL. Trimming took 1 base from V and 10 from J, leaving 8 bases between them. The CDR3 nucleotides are TGCGCCAGCAGCCAAGGTTTATCCTCACCCCTCCACTTT. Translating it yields CASSQGLSSPLHF.

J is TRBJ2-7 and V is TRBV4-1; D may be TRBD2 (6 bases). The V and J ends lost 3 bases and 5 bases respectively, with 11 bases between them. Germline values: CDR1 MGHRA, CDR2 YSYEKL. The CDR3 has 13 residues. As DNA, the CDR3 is TGCGCCAGCAGCCATCCCGGGAGACACGAGCAGTACTTC. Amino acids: CASSHPGRHEQYF.

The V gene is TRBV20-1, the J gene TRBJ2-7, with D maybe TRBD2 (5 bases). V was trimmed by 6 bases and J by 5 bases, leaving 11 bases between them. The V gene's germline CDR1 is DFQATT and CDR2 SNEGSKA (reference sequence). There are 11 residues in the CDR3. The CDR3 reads CSALAVNEQYV. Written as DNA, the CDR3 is TGCAGTGCGCTAGCCGTGAACGAGCAGTACGTC.

Here the CDR3 DNA reads TGCGCCAGCAGCCCAGGACAGTCCTACGAGCAGTACTTC. Residues: CASSPGQSYEQYF. The V gene is TRBV5-1, the J gene TRBJ2-7; a possible D gene is TRBD1 (6 bases). With 4 bases removed from V and 1 base from J, the gap between germline ends came to 9 bases. Germline-derived CDR1 and CDR2 are SGHRS and YFSETQ. The CDR3 length is 13 residues.

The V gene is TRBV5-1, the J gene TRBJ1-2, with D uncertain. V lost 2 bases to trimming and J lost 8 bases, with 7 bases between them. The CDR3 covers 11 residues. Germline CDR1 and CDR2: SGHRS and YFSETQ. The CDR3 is CASSLGLGYTF. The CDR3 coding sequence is TGCGCCAGCAGCTTAGGGTTGGGCTACACCTTC.

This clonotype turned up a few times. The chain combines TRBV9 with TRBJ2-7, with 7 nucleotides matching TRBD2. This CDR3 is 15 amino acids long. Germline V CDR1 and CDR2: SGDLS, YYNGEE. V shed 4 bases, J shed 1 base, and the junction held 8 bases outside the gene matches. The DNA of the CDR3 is TGTGCCAGCAGCCCAGAGTGGGGGGGGTCCTACGAGCAGTACTTC. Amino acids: CASSPEWGGSYEQYF.

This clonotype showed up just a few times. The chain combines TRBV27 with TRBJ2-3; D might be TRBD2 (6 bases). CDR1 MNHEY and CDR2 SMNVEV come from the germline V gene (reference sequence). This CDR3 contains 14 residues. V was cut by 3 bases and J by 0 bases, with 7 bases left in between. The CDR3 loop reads CASSFGTSTDTQYF. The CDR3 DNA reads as TGTGCCAGCAGTTTTGGGACTAGCACAGATACGCAGTATTTT.

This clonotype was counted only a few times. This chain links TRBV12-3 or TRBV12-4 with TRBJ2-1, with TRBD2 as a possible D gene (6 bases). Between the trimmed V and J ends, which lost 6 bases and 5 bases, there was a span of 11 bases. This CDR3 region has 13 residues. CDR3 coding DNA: TGTGCCAGCAGCCTCGGGACTCACAATGAGCAGTTCTTC. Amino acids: CASSLGTHNEQFF.

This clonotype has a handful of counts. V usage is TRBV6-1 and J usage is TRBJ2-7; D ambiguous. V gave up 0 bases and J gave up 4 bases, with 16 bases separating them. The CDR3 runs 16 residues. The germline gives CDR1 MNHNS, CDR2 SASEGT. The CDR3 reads CASSEAPPPLGYEQYF. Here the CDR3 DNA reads TGTGCCAGCAGTGAAGCTCCCCCGCCTCTCGGTTACGAGCAGTACTTC.

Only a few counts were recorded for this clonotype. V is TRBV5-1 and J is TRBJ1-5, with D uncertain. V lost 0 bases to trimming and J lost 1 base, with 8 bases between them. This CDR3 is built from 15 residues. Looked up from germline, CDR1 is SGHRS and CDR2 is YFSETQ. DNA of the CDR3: TGCGCCAGCAGCTTGGGGACGGCGAGCAATCAGCCCCAGCATTTT. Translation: CASSLGTASNQPQHF.

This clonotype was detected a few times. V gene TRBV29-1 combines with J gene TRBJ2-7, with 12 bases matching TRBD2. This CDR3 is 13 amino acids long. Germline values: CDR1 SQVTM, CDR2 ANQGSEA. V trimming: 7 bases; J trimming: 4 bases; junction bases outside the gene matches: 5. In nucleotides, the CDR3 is TGCAGCGGCCAACTAGCGGGGGGTTACGAGCAGTACTTC. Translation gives CSGQLAGGYEQYF.

The DNA of the CDR3 is TGTGCCAGCAGCCAGACCGTCGTTAGCGGGGGTCGCACAGATACGCAGTATTTT. Its protein is CASSQTVVSGGRTDTQYF. The rearrangement joins TRBV11-2 to TRBJ2-3; TRBD2 matches 9 bases. CDR1 and CDR2 (germline): SGHAT, FQNNGV. Unmatched junction bases numbered 13, after V lost 5 bases and J lost 1 base. This CDR3 comprises 18 residues.

Here the CDR3 reads CASSRSQDSYEQYF. Here the CDR3 DNA reads TGCGCCAGCAGCCGAAGCCAGGACAGCTACGAGCAGTACTTC. The chain couples TRBV4-3 to TRBJ2-7; maybe TRBD1 (6 bases). Germline assignment: CDR1 LGHNA and CDR2 YSLEER. The CDR3 has 14 residues. Trimming took off 4 bases at V and 3 bases at J, with 13 bases between the two ends.

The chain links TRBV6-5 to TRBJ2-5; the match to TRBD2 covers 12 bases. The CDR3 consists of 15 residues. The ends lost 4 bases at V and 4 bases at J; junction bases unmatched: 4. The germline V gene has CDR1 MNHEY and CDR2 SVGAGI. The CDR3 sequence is CASSSLAGGRETQYF. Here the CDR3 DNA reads TGTGCCAGCAGTTCCCTAGCGGGGGGGCGAGAGACCCAGTACTTC.

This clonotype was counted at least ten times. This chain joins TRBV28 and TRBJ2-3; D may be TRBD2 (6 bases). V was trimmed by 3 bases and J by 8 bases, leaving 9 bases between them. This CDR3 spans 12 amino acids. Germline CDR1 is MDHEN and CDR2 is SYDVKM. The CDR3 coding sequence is TGTGCCAGCAGTTTGGGGGGTCCTACGCAGTATTTT. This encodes CASSLGGPTQYF.

In DNA form, the CDR3 reads TGTGCCAGCAGCTTAGGGAGACAATACGAGCAGTACGTC. This sequence encodes CASSLGRQYEQYV. The chain employs TRBV7-2 and TRBJ2-7; D remains unclear. With 1 base removed from V and 4 bases from J, the gap between germline ends came to 8 bases. Looked up from germline, CDR1 is SGHTA and CDR2 is FQGNSA. The CDR3 loop spans 13 amino acids.

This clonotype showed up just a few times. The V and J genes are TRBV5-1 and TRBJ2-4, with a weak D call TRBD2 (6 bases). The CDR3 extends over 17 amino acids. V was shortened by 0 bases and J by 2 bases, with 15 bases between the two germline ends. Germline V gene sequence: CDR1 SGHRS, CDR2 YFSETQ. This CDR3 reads CASSLAGSRTSKNIQYF. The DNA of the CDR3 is TGCGCCAGCAGCTTGGCCGGGAGCCGGACTTCCAAAAACATTCAGTACTTC.

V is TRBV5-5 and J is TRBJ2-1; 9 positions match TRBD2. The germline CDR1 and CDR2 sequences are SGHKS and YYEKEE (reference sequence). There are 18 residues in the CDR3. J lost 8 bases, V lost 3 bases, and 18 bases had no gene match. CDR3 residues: CASSWLTIKAGGLDEQFF. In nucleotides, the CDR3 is TGTGCCAGCAGCTGGCTGACTATTAAGGCGGGGGGGCTGGATGAGCAGTTCTTC.

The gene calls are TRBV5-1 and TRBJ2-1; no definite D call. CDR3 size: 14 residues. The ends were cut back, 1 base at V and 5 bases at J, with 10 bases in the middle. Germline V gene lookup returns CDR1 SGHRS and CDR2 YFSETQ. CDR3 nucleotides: TGCGCCAGCAGCTTGCGGGCTAATAACAATGAGCAGTTCTTC. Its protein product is CASSLRANNNEQFF.

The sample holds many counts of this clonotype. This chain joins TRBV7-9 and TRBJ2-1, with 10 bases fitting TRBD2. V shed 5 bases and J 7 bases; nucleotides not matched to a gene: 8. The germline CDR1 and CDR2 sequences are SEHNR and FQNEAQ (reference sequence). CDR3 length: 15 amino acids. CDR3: CASSLSGGATNEQFF. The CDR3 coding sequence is TGTGCCAGCAGCCTCAGCGGGGGGGCGACGAATGAGCAGTTCTTC.

The CDR3 reads CSARPSDSINSPLHF. For the CDR3, the DNA is TGCAGTGCTAGACCCTCGGACAGCATTAATTCACCCCTCCACTTT. The rearrangement links TRBV20-1 to TRBJ1-6, with a weak D call TRBD1 (6 bases). The CDR3 loop spans 15 amino acids. Trimming cost V 2 bases and J 6 bases, with 14 bases left between them. Per the germline V gene, CDR1 is DFQATT and CDR2 is SNEGSKA (reference sequence).